The present entry profiles one T cell receptor beta chain with its context. The sample originates from a study of TIL therapy for anti-PD-1-resistant metastatic lung cancer. Study details: Median tumor PD-L1 proportion score was roughly 5.9%.

Sequencing used immunoSEQ v3. TCRdb's copy holds only in-frame clones and misses some; the assay was immunoSEQ multiplex PCR. The profile covers about 60,000 clones, with under 75% appearing a single time and 5.5% to 8.5% taken by the ten largest. Time point meaning: pre-treatment sample, taken before nivolumab and TIL therapy. CDR3 size: 13 residues. Germline lookup yields CDR1 MNHEY and CDR2 SVGAGI. The rearrangement uses TRBV6-5 and TRBJ1-6; D not certain. The sample consisted of blood, taken at baseline. This clonotype was sampled from a person between 25 and 79 years old with non-small cell lung cancer. The CDR3 DNA reads TGTGCTCTTGGAGCGGATTATAATTCACCCCTCCACTTT. It encodes CALGADYNSPLHF.